One and the same sample provided the 8 T cell receptor beta chains below, sequenced in a study of T-cell reconstitution after alpha-beta-depleted transplantation in children. Using unique molecular identifiers, the investigators prepared the TCRbeta library. TCRdb passed the PCR reads through MiXCR, listing each CDR3 protein once. Of 200,000 to 250,000 distinct CDR3 sequences in the sample, under 8.5% were seen once. Sequenced material: PBMCs, mostly from graft donor cells, taken 360 days after TCRalphabeta/CD19-depleted stem cell transplant. All receptors derive from a male patient aged 2 to 10 who had a stem cell transplant for acute myeloid leukemia, so the T cells may come from the graft donor.

This clonotype appeared a few times. This chain links TRBV29-1 with TRBJ1-2; perhaps TRBD1 as D (5 bases). V dropped 1 base and J dropped 7 bases, with 13 bases sitting between them. CDR1 and CDR2 from the germline V gene are SQVTM and ANQGSEA. The CDR3 runs to 13 residues. The CDR3 spells CSVEGQGPSGYTF. The DNA of the CDR3 is TGCAGCGTTGAAGGGCAGGGTCCCTCTGGCTACACCTTC.

Here the CDR3 reads CASSFLASAYEQYV. DNA of the CDR3: TGTGCCAGCAGCTTTTTGGCCTCAGCCTACGAGCAGTACGTC. The J gene is TRBJ2-7, the V gene TRBV5-5, with D uncertain. Trimming shortened V by 2 bases and J by 2 bases, and 11 bases separated the two germline ends. CDR3 size: 14 residues. Germline V gene data show CDR1 as SGHKS and CDR2 as YYEKEE (reference sequence).

This clonotype has a count of ten or more. This sequence joins TRBV5-5 and TRBJ1-2; a possible D gene is TRBD1 (5 bases). Between the trimmed V and J ends, which lost 6 bases and 0 bases, there was a span of 12 bases. Germline loops: CDR1 SGHKS, CDR2 YYEKEE (reference sequence). The CDR3 runs 14 residues. The CDR3 nucleotides are TGTGCCAGCAAAGGGGTCTACGCTAACTATGGCTACACCTTC. Amino acids: CASKGVYANYGYTF.

At least ten counts were recorded for this clonotype. The V and J genes are TRBV28 and TRBJ1-1; the D gene is possibly TRBD1 (5 bases). The CDR3 totals 15 residues. Germline V lookup: CDR1 MDHEN, CDR2 SYDVKM. Trimming cost V 8 bases and J 0 bases, with 16 bases left between them. The chain's CDR3 is CASSWDAGMNTEAFF. As DNA, the CDR3 is TGTGCCAGCTCTTGGGACGCCGGCATGAACACTGAAGCTTTCTTT. Supplemented by reference TRBV28 and TRBJ1-1, the full variable domain reads DVKVTQSSRYLVKRTGEKVFLECVQDMDHENMFWYRQDPGLGLRLIYFSYDVKMKEKGDIPEGYSVSREKKERFSLILESASTNQTSMYLCASSWDAGMNTEAFFGQGTRLTVV.

Many counts were recorded for this clonotype. The V gene is TRBV10-3, the J gene TRBJ2-1; 8 bases agree with TRBD1. J lost 7 bases, V lost 7 bases, and 9 bases had no gene match. Germline V CDR1 and CDR2: ENHRY, SYGVKD. The CDR3 runs 14 residues. This CDR3 reads CAITSTGDVNEQFF. CDR3 coding DNA: TGTGCCATCACCTCGACAGGGGACGTGAATGAGCAGTTCTTC.

This clonotype came up a few times. The genes are TRBV20-1 and TRBJ2-5; 7 bases match TRBD2. CDR1 is DFQATT and CDR2 is SNEGSKA in the germline V gene (reference sequence). V dropped 1 base and J dropped 7; count of bases not matched to a gene: 6. The CDR3 has 13 amino acids. The CDR3 region is CSARGGGIGTQYF. The CDR3 DNA reads as TGCAGTGCTAGAGGGGGGGGAATAGGGACCCAGTACTTC.

This clonotype occurred a few times. This chain uses TRBV4-2 with TRBJ2-7; TRBD2 agrees at 12 bases. V lost 2 bases to trimming and J lost 2 bases; unmatched junction nucleotides: 7. The germline V gene encodes CDR1 LGHNA and CDR2 YNFKEQ. The CDR3 extends over 17 amino acids. CDR3 in amino acids: CASSQLPTSGGTYEQYF. For the CDR3, the DNA is TGTGCCAGCAGCCAACTCCCAACTAGCGGGGGGACCTACGAGCAGTACTTC.

Only a few counts were recorded for this clonotype. This chain joins TRBV5-1 and TRBJ1-2, with TRBD1 identical over 7 bases. CDR3 length: 15 amino acids. The V segment lost 0 bases and the J segment 2 bases; nucleotides outside the gene matches: 4. Germline values: CDR1 SGHRS, CDR2 YFSETQ. The CDR3 here is CASSLAGGQNYGYTF. In nucleotides, the CDR3 is TGCGCCAGCAGCTTGGCCGGGGGACAGAACTATGGCTACACCTTC.